The present T cell receptor beta chain was sequenced within a study of OX40 agonist ivuxolimab in advanced cancers. Concerning the study at large: The costimulatory receptor OX40 (CD134) was targeted by ivuxolimab, a fully human IgG2 agonistic monoclonal antibody. Intravenous ivuxolimab was administered to patients every 2 weeks at six dose levels: 0.01, 0.1, 0.3, 1.5, 3 and 10 mg/kg. Of the roughly 51 dose-escalation patients, hepatocellular carcinoma was present in roughly 19, melanoma in approximately 15, renal cell carcinoma in 9 and head and neck cancer in 9. In the dose-escalation cohort, around four fifths of patients were male, and the mean age was approximately 60 years with a range of roughly 20 to 79. Prior anti-PD-1, anti-PD-L1 or anti-CTLA-4 therapy was permitted, and less than 45% of dose-escalation patients had received checkpoint inhibitors. Partial responses were achieved by three dose-escalation patients, of whom one had hepatocellular carcinoma and two had cutaneous melanoma. The point of sequencing TCRbeta in the periphery was to test whether ivuxolimab changed TCR sequence diversity and drove clonal T-cell expansion. The monotherapy dose-escalation portion (N of about 52 patients) of the phase I ivuxolimab trial is reported in the paper. Broad study findings and their caveats: In the 0.1-3.0 mg/kg groups, partial responders were among the patients with the lowest normalized peripheral clonal expansion, particularly in CD8+ T cells. Low levels of normalized T-cell clonal expansion were also seen in some nonresponding patients. On average, CD8+ T cells showed more expanded clones than CD4+ T cells after ivuxolimab. The antigen specificity of the clonally expanded peripheral T cells was not determined. At doses of 0.1 to 3.0 mg/kg, clonal expansion of both CD4+ and CD8+ blood T cells was observed from baseline to week 6.

V drops 3 bases and J drops 0 bases, leaving 0 bases in between. CDR1 and CDR2 are read off the germline V gene (reference sequence) as MNHEY and SMNVEV. Measured from the cysteine to the phenylalanine, the CDR3 is 12 residues long. Of the read, only the CDR3 DNA is kept; its 36 bases are in frame from base 1. This clone was seen a handful of times. The antigen it recognizes is unknown. There are no base qualities to consult, and no much larger clone falls within one base. For sequencing of the TCRbeta CDR3 region, genomic DNA was extracted from the sorted cells. The immunoSEQ Assay was used for sequencing of TCRbeta CDR3 regions. TCRdb mirrors the immuneACCESS table, restricted to in-frame sequences. Some clones are absent from its copies; in checked studies, under half trace to an unresolved V gene, and the reason for the others is unknown. This sample is represented by roughly 26,000 clones; about 90% of them were singletons. The ten largest clones represent less than 25% of the sample.

The trial excluded patients who had a history of autoimmune disease or were on systemic immunosuppression. Peripheral blood for TCR sequencing was collected from all dose cohorts at baseline, on cycle 4 day 1, and on cycle 7 day 1. The samples were taken from a phase I, first-in-human, multicenter, open-label dose-escalation trial of ivuxolimab. Adults with locally advanced or metastatic melanoma, renal cell carcinoma, hepatocellular carcinoma or head and neck squamous cell carcinoma were enrolled in the trial. Before TCR sequencing, CD4+ T cells and CD8+ T cells from peripheral blood were sorted into separate populations.

This chain joins TRBV27 to TRBJ1-5, with the D gene not confidently named. The input for sequencing was CD4+ or CD8+ T cells sorted from blood, taken in a trial of the OX40 agonist ivuxolimab. This sequence originates from an adult with an advanced solid tumor such as melanoma, head and neck, liver or kidney cancer. The DNA sequence is as follows: TGTGCCAGCAGTTTTAGCAATCAGCCCCAGCATTTT. The translation is CASSFSNQPQHF.